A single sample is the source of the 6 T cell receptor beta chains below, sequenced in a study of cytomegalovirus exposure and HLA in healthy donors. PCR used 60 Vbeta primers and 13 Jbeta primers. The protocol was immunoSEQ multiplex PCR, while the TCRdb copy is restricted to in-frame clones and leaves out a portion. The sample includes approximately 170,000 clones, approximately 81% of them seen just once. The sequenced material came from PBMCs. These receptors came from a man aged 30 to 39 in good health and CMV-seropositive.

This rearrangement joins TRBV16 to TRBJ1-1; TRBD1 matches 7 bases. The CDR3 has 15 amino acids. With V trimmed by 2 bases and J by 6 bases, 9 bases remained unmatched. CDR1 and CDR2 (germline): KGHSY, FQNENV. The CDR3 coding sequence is TGTGCCAGCAGCCAACGACAGGGCGTAGGCGCTGAAGCTTTCTTT. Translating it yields CASSQRQGVGAEAFF.

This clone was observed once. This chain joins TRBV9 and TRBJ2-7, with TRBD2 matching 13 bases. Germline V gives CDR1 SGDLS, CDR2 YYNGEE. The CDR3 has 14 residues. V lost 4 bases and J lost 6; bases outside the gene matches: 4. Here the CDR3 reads CASSPGLAGVEQYF. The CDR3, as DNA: TGTGCCAGCAGCCCCGGACTAGCGGGAGTCGAGCAGTACTTC.

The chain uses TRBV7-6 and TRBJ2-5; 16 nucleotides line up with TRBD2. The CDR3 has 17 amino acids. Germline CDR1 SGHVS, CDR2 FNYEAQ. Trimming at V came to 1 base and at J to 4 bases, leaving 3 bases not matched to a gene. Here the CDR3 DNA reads TGTGCCAGCAGCTTAGGGGGACTAGCGGGAGGGGGAGAGACCCAGTACTTC. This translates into CASSLGGLAGGGETQYF.

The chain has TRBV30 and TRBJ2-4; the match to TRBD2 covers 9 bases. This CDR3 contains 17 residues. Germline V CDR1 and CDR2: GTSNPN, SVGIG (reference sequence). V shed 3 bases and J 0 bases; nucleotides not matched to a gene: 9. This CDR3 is CAWSGIAGVSAKNIQYF. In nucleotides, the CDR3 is TGTGCCTGGAGCGGGATAGCGGGAGTTTCAGCCAAAAACATTCAGTACTTC.

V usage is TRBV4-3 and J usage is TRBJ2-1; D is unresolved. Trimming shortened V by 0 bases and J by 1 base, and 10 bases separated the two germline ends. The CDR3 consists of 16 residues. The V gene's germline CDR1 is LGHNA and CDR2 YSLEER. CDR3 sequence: CASSQEVKRSYNEQFF. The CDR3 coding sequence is TGCGCCAGCAGCCAAGAGGTCAAGAGGTCCTACAATGAGCAGTTCTTC.

CDR3 residues: CAISGETDYGYTF. CDR3 nucleotides: TGTGCCATCAGTGGAGAAACGGACTATGGCTACACCTTC. The V and J genes are TRBV10-3 and TRBJ1-2; D is unclear. The CDR3 spans 13 residues. The germline CDR1 and CDR2 sequences are ENHRY and SYGVKD. The V end was cut by 4 bases, the J end by 3 bases, with 9 bases between.